This T cell receptor (beta chain) was recorded in a study of T cell responses to AZD1222 COVID-19 vaccine. V gave up 3 bases and J gave up 6 bases, with 18 bases separating them. CDR1 is SGHVS, CDR2 FQNEAQ, per germline. CDR3 length: 15 amino acids. Study-wide results and caveats: The breadth and depth of Spike-specific TCRs increased once two AZD1222 doses had been given.

TCRdb keeps only in-frame clones here, not all; method: immunoSEQ multiplex PCR. The data contain 75,000 to 95,000 clones, roughly 84% of them singletons. Regarding this clone: Its antigen is not identified.

The chain combines TRBV7-8 with TRBJ2-7; D possibly matches TRBD1 or TRBD2 (6 bases each). This clonotype was sampled from an adult in good health. Sequencing used peripheral blood, obtained on day 0 of AZD1222 vaccination. The DNA of the CDR3 is TGTGCCAGCAGCTTCGGCCTGGGGGGCGAGGCCGAGCAGTACTTC. It yields the protein CASSFGLGGEAEQYF.